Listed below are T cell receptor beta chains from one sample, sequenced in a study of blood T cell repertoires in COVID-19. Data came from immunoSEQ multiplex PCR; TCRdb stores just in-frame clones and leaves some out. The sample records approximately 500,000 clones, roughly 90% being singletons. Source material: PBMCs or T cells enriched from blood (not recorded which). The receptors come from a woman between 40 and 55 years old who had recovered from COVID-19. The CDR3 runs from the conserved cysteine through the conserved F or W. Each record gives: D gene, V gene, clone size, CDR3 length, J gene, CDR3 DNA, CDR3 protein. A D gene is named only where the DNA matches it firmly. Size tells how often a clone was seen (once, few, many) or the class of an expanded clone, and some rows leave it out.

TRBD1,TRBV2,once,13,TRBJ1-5,TGTGCCAGAAGGACAGGGGCCAATCAGCCCCAGCATTTT,CARRTGANQPQHF
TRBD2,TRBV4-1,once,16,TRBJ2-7,TGCGCCAGCAGCCTTCTAGCGGGATTAAACTCCTACGAGCAGTACTTC,CASSLLAGLNSYEQYF
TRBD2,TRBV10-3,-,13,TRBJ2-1,TGTGCCATGGGACTAGAGCCCTACAATGAGCAGTTCTTC,CAMGLEPYNEQFF
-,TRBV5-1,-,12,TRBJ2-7,TGCGCCAGCAGCGCTGAGGACTACGAGCAGTACTTC,CASSAEDYEQYF
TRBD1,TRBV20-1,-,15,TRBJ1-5,TGCAGTGCTAGTGATACCGGGACAGTGAATCAGCCCCAGCATTTT,CSASDTGTVNQPQHF
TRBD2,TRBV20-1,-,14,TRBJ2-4,TGCAGTGCTAGTGGTGGGAGGGCCTTAAACATTCAGTACTTC,CSASGGRALNIQYF
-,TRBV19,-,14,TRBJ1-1,TGTGCCAGTAGCCTAGGGGAAGGTCGCACTGAAGCTTTCTTT,CASSLGEGRTEAFF
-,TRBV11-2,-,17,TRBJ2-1,TGTGCCAGCAGCTTAAAACATCGACAGGTCCTCTACAATGAGCAGTTCTTC,CASSLKHRQVLYNEQFF
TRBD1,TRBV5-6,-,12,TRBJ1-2,TGTGCCAGCAGCCTAGGGACAGGGATCTACACCTTC,CASSLGTGIYTF
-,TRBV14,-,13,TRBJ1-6,TGTGCCAGCAGCCAAGATTCGTCGGCACCCCTCCACTTT,CASSQDSSAPLHF
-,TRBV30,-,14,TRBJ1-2,TGTGCCTGGAGTGACGGACAGAAACCATATGGCTACACCTTC,CAWSDGQKPYGYTF
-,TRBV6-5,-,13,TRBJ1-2,TGTGCCAGCAGCCGAACAGGGATCTATGGCTACACCTTC,CASSRTGIYGYTF
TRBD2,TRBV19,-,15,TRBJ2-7,TGTGCCAGTAGCACGGGACTACTGAGCTCCTACGAGCAGTACTTC,CASSTGLLSSYEQYF
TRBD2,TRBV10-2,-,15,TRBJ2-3,TGCGCCAGCCTGACTAGCGGGAGGGACACAGATACGCAGTATTTT,CASLTSGRDTDTQYF
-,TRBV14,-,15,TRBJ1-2,TGTGCCAGCAGCCAAGTCACAGGGTGGAACTATGGCTACACCTTC,CASSQVTGWNYGYTF
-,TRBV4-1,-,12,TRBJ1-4,TGCGCCAGCAGCCACAGGGATGAAAAACTGTTTTTT,CASSHRDEKLFF
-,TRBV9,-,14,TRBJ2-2,TGTGCCAGCAGCGTGTCCGGAGTTGCCGGGGAGCTGTTTTTT,CASSVSGVAGELFF
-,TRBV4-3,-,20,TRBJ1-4,TGCGCCAGCAGCCAAGTCTCTGTCACAGGGACACGCGCAACTAATGAAAAACTGTTTTTT,CASSQVSVTGTRATNEKLFF
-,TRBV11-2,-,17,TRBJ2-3,TGTGCCAGCAGCTCCCAAAGGGGGAGGGCCGGCACAGATACGCAGTATTTT,CASSSQRGRAGTDTQYF
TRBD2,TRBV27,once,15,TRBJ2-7,TGTGCCAGCAGTCCATCCGGACTAGCGGGTTACGAGCAGTACTTC,CASSPSGLAGYEQYF
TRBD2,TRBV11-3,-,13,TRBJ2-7,TGTGCCAGCAGCATTGGGACTAGCCAGGCGCAGTACTTC,CASSIGTSQAQYF
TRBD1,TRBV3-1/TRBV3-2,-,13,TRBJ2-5,TGTGCCAGCGGACAGGGGAACCAAGAGACCCAGTACTTC,CASGQGNQETQYF
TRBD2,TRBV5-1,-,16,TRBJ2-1,TGCGCCAGCAGCTCCCTAGCGGAGCCTTTCTACAATGAGCAGTTCTTC,CASSSLAEPFYNEQFF
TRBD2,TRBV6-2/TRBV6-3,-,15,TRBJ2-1,TGTGCCAGCAGTTACGTGGGCGGGAGTCGCGATGAGCAGTTCTTC,CASSYVGGSRDEQFF
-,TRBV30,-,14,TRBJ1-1,TGTGCCGGGACCGGGGGACTAAGAACCACTGAAGCTTTCTTT,CAGTGGLRTTEAFF
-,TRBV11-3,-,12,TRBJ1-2,TGTGCCAGCAGCCCCCGGGGGGGCGGCTACACCTTC,CASSPRGGGYTF
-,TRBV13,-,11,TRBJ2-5,TGTGCCAGCTCGGACCAAGAGACCCAGTACTTC,CASSDQETQYF
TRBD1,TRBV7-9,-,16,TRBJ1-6,TGTGCCAGCAGCCAGAGGGGACAGGGAGGGGGTTCACCCCTCCACTTT,CASSQRGQGGGSPLHF
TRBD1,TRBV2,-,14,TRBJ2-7,TGTGCCAGCAGTGATGGGACAGAGGTTTTAGAGCAGTACTTC,CASSDGTEVLEQYF
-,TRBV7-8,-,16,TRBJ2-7,TGTGCCAGCAGCTTAGCCCCCGGCGGGGTCTCCTACGAGCAGTACTTC,CASSLAPGGVSYEQYF
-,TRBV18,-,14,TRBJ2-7,TGTGCCAGCTCACCGGCCCGGACAGCCTACGAGCAGTACTTC,CASSPARTAYEQYF